These T cell receptor beta chains were read from a single sample in a study of T cells in Graves' hyperthyroidism and ophthalmopathy. TCRdb passed the multiplex PCR reads through MiXCR, listing each CDR3 protein once. This sample has around 300,000 distinct CDR3 sequences; roughly 15% occur once, and the top ten carry 7.9%. Material: blood. All receptors derive from a woman in her thirties or forties with Graves' hyperthyroidism. The conserved cysteine and the conserved F or W are not part of the CDR3 here.

V,length,J,CDR3
TRBV10-3,11,TRBJ1-1,AISEGSAAEAF
TRBV12-3/TRBV12-4,12,TRBJ1-4,ASSPRDSSEKLF
TRBV5-4,9,TRBJ2-1,ASRSTDEQF
TRBV6-1,14,TRBJ2-7,ASRSYYGTGSYEQY
TRBV6-1,14,TRBJ2-2,ASRTLAFQNTGELF
TRBV29-1,11,TRBJ2-2,SVEGRGTGELF
TRBV6-1,15,TRBJ1-6,ASSDSAVTPYNSPLH
TRBV2,15,TRBJ1-2,ASSENLGDRGSYGYT
TRBV7-9,15,TRBJ2-3,ASSPGTVVPSTDTQY
TRBV6-1,13,TRBJ1-4,ASERLVATNEKLF
TRBV7-2,13,TRBJ1-4,ASSLGGSTNEKLF
TRBV2,11,TRBJ1-5,ASSDGGNQPQH
TRBV7-8,14,TRBJ2-3,ASSLELAGDTDTQY